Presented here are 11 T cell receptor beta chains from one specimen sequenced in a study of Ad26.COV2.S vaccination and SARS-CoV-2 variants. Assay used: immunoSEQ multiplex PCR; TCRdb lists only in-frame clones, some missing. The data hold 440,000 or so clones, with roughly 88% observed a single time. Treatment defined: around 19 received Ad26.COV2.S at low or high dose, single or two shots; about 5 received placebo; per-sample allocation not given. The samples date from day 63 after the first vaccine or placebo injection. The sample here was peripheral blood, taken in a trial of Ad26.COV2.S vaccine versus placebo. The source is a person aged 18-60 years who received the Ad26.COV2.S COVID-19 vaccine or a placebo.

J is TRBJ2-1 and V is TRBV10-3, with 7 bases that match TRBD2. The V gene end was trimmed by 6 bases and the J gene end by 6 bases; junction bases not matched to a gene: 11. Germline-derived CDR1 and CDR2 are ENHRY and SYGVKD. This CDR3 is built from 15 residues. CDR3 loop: CAISERDPRPNEQFF. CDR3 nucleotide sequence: TGTGCCATCAGCGAGCGGGACCCCCGCCCCAATGAGCAGTTCTTC.

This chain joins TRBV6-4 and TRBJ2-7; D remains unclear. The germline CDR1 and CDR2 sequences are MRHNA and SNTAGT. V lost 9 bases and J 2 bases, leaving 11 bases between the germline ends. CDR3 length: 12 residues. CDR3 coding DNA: TGTGCCAGAGGTCTGCCTACCTACGAGCAGTACTTC. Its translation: CARGLPTYEQYF.

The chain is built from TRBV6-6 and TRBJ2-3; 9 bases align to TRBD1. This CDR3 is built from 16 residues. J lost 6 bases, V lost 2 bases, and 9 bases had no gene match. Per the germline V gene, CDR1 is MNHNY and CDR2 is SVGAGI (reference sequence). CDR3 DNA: TGTGCCAGCAGTTACCCGTCACAGGGGGCGCGGGATACGCAGTATTTT. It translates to CASSYPSQGARDTQYF.

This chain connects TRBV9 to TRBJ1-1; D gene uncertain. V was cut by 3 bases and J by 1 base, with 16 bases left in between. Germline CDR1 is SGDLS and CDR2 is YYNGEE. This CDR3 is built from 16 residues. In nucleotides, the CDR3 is TGTGCCAGCAGCGCGGGCCTGGGCCGCCCGAACACTGAAGCTTTCTTT. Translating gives CASSAGLGRPNTEAFF.

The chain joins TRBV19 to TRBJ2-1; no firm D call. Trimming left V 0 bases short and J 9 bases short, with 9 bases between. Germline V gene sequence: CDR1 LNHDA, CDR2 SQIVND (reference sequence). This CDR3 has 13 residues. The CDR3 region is CASSIEGSGEQFF. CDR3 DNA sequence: TGTGCCAGTAGTATAGAGGGGTCCGGTGAGCAGTTCTTC.

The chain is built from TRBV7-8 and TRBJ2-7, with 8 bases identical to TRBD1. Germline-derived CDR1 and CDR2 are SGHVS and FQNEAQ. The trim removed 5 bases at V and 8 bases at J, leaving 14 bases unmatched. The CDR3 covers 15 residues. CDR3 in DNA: TGTGCCAGCAGCATCATCCGAGACAGGGGTGTCAAGCAGTACTTC. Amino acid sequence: CASSIIRDRGVKQYF.

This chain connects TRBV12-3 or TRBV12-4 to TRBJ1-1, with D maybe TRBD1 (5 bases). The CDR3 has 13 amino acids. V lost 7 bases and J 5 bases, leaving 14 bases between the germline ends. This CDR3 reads CASTTTGRTEAFF. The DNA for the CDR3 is TGTGCCAGCACAACTACAGGCCGAACTGAAGCTTTCTTT.

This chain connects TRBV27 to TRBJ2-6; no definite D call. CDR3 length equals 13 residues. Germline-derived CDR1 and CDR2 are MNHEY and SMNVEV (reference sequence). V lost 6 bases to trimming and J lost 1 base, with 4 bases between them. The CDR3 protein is CASRLSGANVLTF. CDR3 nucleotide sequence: TGTGCCAGCAGACTGTCTGGGGCCAACGTCCTGACTTTC.

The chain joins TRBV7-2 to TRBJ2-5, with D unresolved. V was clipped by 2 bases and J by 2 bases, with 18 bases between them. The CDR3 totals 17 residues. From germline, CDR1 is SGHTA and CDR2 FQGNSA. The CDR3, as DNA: TGTGCCAGCAGCTTACCACGGGTATGGGGTAAACAAGAGACCCAGTACTTC. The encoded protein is CASSLPRVWGKQETQYF.

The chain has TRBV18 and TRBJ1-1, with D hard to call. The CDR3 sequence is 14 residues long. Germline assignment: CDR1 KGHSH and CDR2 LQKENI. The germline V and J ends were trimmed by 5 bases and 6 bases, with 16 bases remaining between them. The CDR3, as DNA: TGTGCCAGCTCATCAACTACGCGCGACCCTGAAGCTTTCTTT. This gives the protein CASSSTTRDPEAFF.

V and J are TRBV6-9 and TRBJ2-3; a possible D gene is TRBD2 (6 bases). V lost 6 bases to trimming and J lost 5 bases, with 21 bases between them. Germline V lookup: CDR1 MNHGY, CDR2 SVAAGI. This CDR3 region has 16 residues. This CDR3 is CASSHWSSLARDTQYF. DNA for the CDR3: TGTGCCAGCAGCCATTGGTCCTCTCTAGCGAGAGATACGCAGTATTTT.